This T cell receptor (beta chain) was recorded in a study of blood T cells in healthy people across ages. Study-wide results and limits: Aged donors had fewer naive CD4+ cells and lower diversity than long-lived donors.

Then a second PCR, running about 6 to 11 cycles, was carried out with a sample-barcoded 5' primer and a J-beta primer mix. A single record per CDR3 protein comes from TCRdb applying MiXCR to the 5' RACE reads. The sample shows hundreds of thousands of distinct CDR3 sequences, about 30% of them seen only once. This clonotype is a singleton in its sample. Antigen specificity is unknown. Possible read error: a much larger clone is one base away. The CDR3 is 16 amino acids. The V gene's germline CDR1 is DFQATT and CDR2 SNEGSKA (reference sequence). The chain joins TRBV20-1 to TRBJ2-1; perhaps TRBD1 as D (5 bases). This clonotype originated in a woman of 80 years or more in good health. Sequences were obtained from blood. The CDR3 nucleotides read TGCAGTGCCGGAAAGCTTCAGGGCGCTTCCTACAATAAGCAGTTCTTC. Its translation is CSAGKLQGASYNKQFF.